This record concerns one T cell receptor (beta chain) sequence. What it recognizes is unknown. RNA was isolated and reverse transcribed to cDNA, the sequencing template. TCRdb keeps only in-frame clones here, not all; method: immunoSEQ multiplex PCR. The sample holds fewer than 110,000 clones, around 83% seen once. These data belong to a study of CD8+ T cells in alopecia areata. Findings and limits, study-wide: Higher clonality and more expanded CD8+ clones appeared in lesional than normal scalp. During tofacitinib treatment, many expanded lesional clones remained in scalp and blood.

The treatment here: oral pan-JAK inhibitor, 5-10 mg twice daily. This CDR3 spans 14 amino acids. Germline lookup yields CDR1 SGHDT and CDR2 YYEEEE. Unmatched junction bases numbered 6, after V lost 6 bases and J lost 7 bases. This chain uses TRBV5-6 with TRBJ2-5; 13 bases are a match to TRBD2. Here the sequenced sample was CD8+ T cells sorted from blood, taken at week 24, from a patient treated with tofacitinib. This TCR came from a human donor with alopecia areata. CDR3 DNA sequence: TGTGCCAGCATCGGACTAGCGGGGGCAGCGACCCAGTACTTC. This encodes CASIGLAGAATQYF.